Shown below are 9 T cell receptor beta chains from a single sample sequenced in a study of human thymus T cells. Resected material from corrective heart surgery provided the thymus tissue analysed. Sequenced by immunoSEQ multiplex PCR; TCRdb stores in-frame clones only, minus some. The data contain tens of thousands of clones, around 95% of them seen just once; the ten biggest clones take up approximately 0.032%. The specimen sequenced was thymus tissue. The receptors come from a girl in the first two years of life with a congenital heart defect but otherwise immunologically healthy.

This chain connects TRBV5-1 to TRBJ1-2; perhaps TRBD1 as D (6 bases). Per the germline V gene, CDR1 is SGHRS and CDR2 is YFSETQ. This CDR3 contains 15 residues. V lost 4 bases to trimming and J lost 0 bases, with 13 bases between them. The CDR3 nucleotides are TGCGCCAGCAGCCCCGGACAGCAAGCTAACTATGGCTACACCTTC. Amino acid sequence: CASSPGQQANYGYTF.

This chain joins TRBV28 and TRBJ2-7; D might be TRBD1 (5 bases). The length of the CDR3 is 18 residues. Per the germline V gene, CDR1 is MDHEN and CDR2 is SYDVKM. V was clipped by 7 bases and J by 7 bases, with 32 bases between them. The CDR3 nucleotides are TGTGCCAGCACCAAATCCAAAAGACAGCTCCCCCCCGGGTGGGAGCAGTACTTC. Translated: CASTKSKRQLPPGWEQYF. The entire variable domain, with the rest obtained from reference TRBV28 and TRBJ2-7, is as follows: DVKVTQSSRYLVKRTGEKVFLECVQDMDHENMFWYRQDPGLGLRLIYFSYDVKMKEKGDIPEGYSVSREKKERFSLILESASTNQTSMYLCASTKSKRQLPPGWEQYFGPGTRLTVT.

This chain connects TRBV4-2 to TRBJ2-7; the D gene is possibly TRBD2 (5 bases). Deletions cut 0 bases from V and 7 bases from J, with 19 bases between. This CDR3 is built from 16 residues. Germline V CDR1 and CDR2: LGHNA, YNFKEQ. The CDR3: CASSQDWRISPEEQYF. The CDR3 coding sequence is TGTGCCAGCAGCCAAGACTGGAGGATCTCACCTGAGGAGCAGTACTTC.

This clone was seen a single time. This sequence joins TRBV28 and TRBJ1-4, with a tentative D call TRBD1 (5 bases). V was shortened by 5 bases and J by 0 bases, with 22 bases between the two germline ends. The CDR3 length is 19 residues. Germline V gene sequence: CDR1 MDHEN, CDR2 SYDVKM. The CDR3 spells CASSHNSRQSPATNEKLFF. Here the CDR3 DNA reads TGTGCCAGCAGTCACAATAGCCGACAGAGCCCCGCAACTAATGAAAAACTGTTTTTT.

The rearrangement joins TRBV27 to TRBJ2-5; D possibly corresponds to TRBD2 (6 bases). This CDR3 is built from 14 residues. Trimming removed 5 bases from V and 0 bases from J, with 10 bases in between. Looked up from germline, CDR1 is MNHEY and CDR2 is SMNVEV (reference sequence). The CDR3 loop reads CASSGGAHQETQYF. DNA of the CDR3: TGTGCCAGCAGTGGAGGGGCTCACCAAGAGACCCAGTACTTC.

The V gene is TRBV28, the J gene TRBJ2-2; TRBD1 agrees at 8 bases. The J segment lost 6 bases and the V segment lost 8 bases, leaving 5 bases of the junction unmatched. Germline assignment: CDR1 MDHEN and CDR2 SYDVKM. The CDR3 is 13 residues long. The CDR3 here is CASARGRAGELFF. CDR3 in DNA: TGTGCCAGCGCCAGGGGGCGGGCCGGGGAGCTGTTTTTT.

The V gene is TRBV2, the J gene TRBJ1-2; unclear D gene. V was shortened by 8 bases and J by 4 bases, with 17 bases between the two germline ends. Per germline, CDR1 SNHLY and CDR2 FYNNEI. The CDR3 runs 14 residues. CDR3 DNA: TGTGCCAGCGGGGTCCGGACCCAAAGCTATGGCTACACCTTC. Its protein is CASGVRTQSYGYTF.

This clone was seen just once. The gene calls are TRBV9 and TRBJ2-3, with D perhaps matching TRBD1 or TRBD2 (5 bases each). The CDR3 length is 18 residues. Germline V CDR1 and CDR2: SGDLS, YYNGEE. With 0 bases removed from V and 0 bases from J, the gap between germline ends came to 17 bases. The CDR3, as DNA: TGTGCCAGCAGCGTAGCTACACCGGGACCCTCTAGCACAGATACGCAGTATTTT. It encodes CASSVATPGPSSTDTQYF. Full variable domain (missing parts from reference TRBV9 and TRBJ2-3): DSGVTQTPKHLITATGQRVTLRCSPRSGDLSVYWYQQSLDQGLQFLIQYYNGEERAKGNILERFSAQQFPDLHSELNLSSLELGDSALYFCASSVATPGPSSTDTQYFGPGTRLTVL.

This clone is a singleton in its sample. CDR3 loop: CASSLGAGGTYNEQFF. As DNA, the CDR3 is TGTGCCAGCAGTTTGGGTGCGGGAGGGACCTACAATGAGCAGTTCTTC. This rearrangement joins TRBV27 to TRBJ2-1, with 9 bases matching TRBD2. The junction had 5 bases not matched to a gene; V was cut back by 3 bases and J by 2 bases. CDR1 is MNHEY and CDR2 is SMNVEV in the germline V gene (reference sequence). This CDR3 spans 16 amino acids.